Below are 17 T cell receptor beta chains sequenced from a single sample in a study of metastatic and nonmetastatic thyroid tumors. Using MiXCR, TCRdb reanalyzed the PCR reads. The top ten clones hold around 20% of a sample with 30,000 to 35,000 clones, over 12% of them seen once. No treatment of any kind had been given to any patient before thyroid surgery. Source material: blood. Receptors originate from a male donor with papillary thyroid cancer or a benign thyroid nodule (not recorded which). Some clones in this sample may be carry-over from other donors' samples.

This clone was recorded at least ten times. The J gene is TRBJ2-7, the V gene TRBV12-3 or TRBV12-4, with a weak D call TRBD2 (6 bases). V lost 3 bases to trimming and J lost 0 bases, with 9 bases between them. The length of the CDR3 is 14 residues. CDR3 bases: TGTGCCAGCAGTTTCGAGGGACTCTCCTACGAGCAGTACTTC. Protein: CASSFEGLSYEQYF.

With respect to this clone: This may come from a read error, since a much larger clone is one base off. The same CDR3 can be traced to other DNA sequences in this sample. The chain joins TRBV5-1 to TRBJ2-2; D possibly corresponds to TRBD1 (5 bases). The germline V gene encodes CDR1 SGHRS and CDR2 YFSETQ. The CDR3 sequence is 16 residues long. For the CDR3, the DNA is TGCGCCAGCAGCTTGGAGCCTGGGGCGAACACCGAGGAGCTGTTTTTT. It is translated as CASSLEPGANTEELFF.

This clone was observed many times. This chain links TRBV30 with TRBJ2-4, with D possibly TRBD2 on 6 matching bases. The germline gives CDR1 GTSNPN, CDR2 SVGIG (reference sequence). V was trimmed by 0 bases and J by 7 bases, leaving 10 bases between them. The CDR3 covers 13 residues. This CDR3 reads CAWSVGGVNIQYF. CDR3 nucleotide sequence: TGTGCCTGGAGTGTCGGGGGAGTCAACATTCAGTACTTC.

By share, this clone counts as medium-sized (0.01 to 0.1%). The V gene is TRBV6-1, the J gene TRBJ1-6; 8 positions agree with TRBD1. The germline V gene encodes CDR1 MNHNS and CDR2 SASEGT. With 7 bases clipped from V and 7 bases from J, the junction kept 9 bases outside the gene matches. CDR3 size: 15 residues. The CDR3 DNA sequence: TGTGCCAGCACTACCCGACAGGGGCGAAATTCACCCCTCCACTTT. This gives the protein CASTTRQGRNSPLHF.

This clone was observed many times. This rearrangement joins TRBV6-6 to TRBJ1-1; no clear D. CDR1 MNHNY and CDR2 SVGAGI come from the germline V gene (reference sequence). V lost 0 bases to trimming and J lost 1 base, with 6 bases between them. The CDR3 sequence is 14 residues long. The CDR3 spells CASSYSSRNTEAFF. The CDR3 DNA follows: TGTGCCAGCAGTTACTCTTCCAGGAACACTGAAGCTTTCTTT.

This clone was seen many times. The chain has TRBV6-4 and TRBJ1-1; 10 bases fit TRBD1. The CDR3 length is 16 residues. CDR1 is MRHNA, CDR2 SNTAGT, per germline. Germline trimming cut 7 bases from V and 0 bases from J; bases unmatched to any gene: 8. CDR3 loop: CASTTTGGLMNTEAFF. CDR3 in DNA: TGTGCCAGCACTACGACAGGGGGCCTGATGAACACTGAAGCTTTCTTT.

This chain uses TRBV11-2 with TRBJ2-7; TRBD2 might be the D (5 bases). This CDR3 region has 16 residues. Trimming left V 5 bases short and J 7 bases short, with 24 bases between. The V gene's germline CDR1 is SGHAT and CDR2 FQNNGV. CDR3 loop: CASSARAVEGFREQYF. CDR3 in DNA: TGTGCCAGCAGCGCCCGGGCGGTTGAGGGCTTTAGGGAGCAGTACTTC.

A word on this clone: One end of the junction varies from germline; a read error may be responsible. The chain recombines TRBV11-2 with TRBJ2-1; D is perhaps TRBD2 (6 bases). The germline CDR1 and CDR2 sequences are SGHAT and FQNNGV. CDR3 length: 17 residues. The DNA for the CDR3 is TGTGCCAGCAGCTCCGTGGAGGGACTGCACTCCTACAACGAGCAGTTCTTC. This gives the protein CASSSVEGLHSYNEQFF. Full variable domain (outside the CDR3, taken from reference TRBV11-2 and TRBJ2-1): EAGVAQSPRYKIIEKRQSVAFWCNPISGHATLYWYQQILGQGPKLLIQFQNNGVVDDSQLPKDRFSAERLKGVDSTLKIQPAKLEDSAVYLCASSSVEGLHSYNEQFFGPGTRLTVL.

The rearrangement links TRBV20-1 to TRBJ2-7; TRBD2 matches 7 bases. The germline CDR1 and CDR2 sequences are DFQATT and SNEGSKA (reference sequence). J was trimmed by 0 bases and V by 5 bases; bases with no gene match: 4. CDR3 length: 13 residues. Here the CDR3 DNA reads TGCAGTGCTCTCCGGGACTACTCCTACGAGCAGTACTTC. As protein: CSALRDYSYEQYF.

This clone has ten or more counts. V and J are TRBV12-3 or TRBV12-4 and TRBJ1-1; TRBD1 aligns across 7 bases. This CDR3 spans 13 amino acids. V shed 5 bases and J 6 bases; nucleotides not matched to a gene: 6. The DNA for the CDR3 is TGTGCCAGCAGTAAGACAGGGATCCCTGAAGCTTTCTTT. Translating gives CASSKTGIPEAFF.

This clone was detected many times. One junction end disagrees with the germline gene, perhaps due to a read error. The CDR3 bases are TGTGCCGGCAGCTTCGGAGGTAACTACGAGCAGTACTTC. This sequence encodes CAGSFGGNYEQYF. This rearrangement joins TRBV7-9 to TRBJ2-7; the D gene is possibly TRBD2 (5 bases). This CDR3 contains 13 residues. Germline CDR1 and CDR2: SEHNR and FQNEAQ (reference sequence).

In its sample, this clone was seen many times. The genes are TRBV29-1 and TRBJ1-5; weak D call: TRBD1 (6 bases). The CDR3 sequence is 13 residues long. Trimming removed 5 bases at V and 3 bases at J, with 11 bases between. Germline V gene sequence: CDR1 SQVTM, CDR2 ANQGSEA. The CDR3 region has the DNA TGCAGCGTTAGACAGGAGTCCAATCAGCCCCAGCATTTT. As protein: CSVRQESNQPQHF.

This clone was recorded at least ten times. In DNA form, the CDR3 reads TGTGCCATCGCGGCCGGGACAGGGGGCACTGAAGCTTTCTTT. This gives the protein CAIAAGTGGTEAFF. J is TRBJ1-1 and V is TRBV6-2 or TRBV6-3, with 11 bases that match TRBD1. The CDR3 is 14 amino acids. J gave up 4 bases and V 10 bases, and 8 bases lay outside the gene matches. Germline V lookup: CDR1 MNHEY, CDR2 SVGEGT.

Ten or more counts support this clone. The chain links TRBV11-2 to TRBJ2-5; no reliable D call. V lost 5 bases, J lost 0 bases, and 7 bases lay in between. Per germline, CDR1 SGHAT and CDR2 FQNNGV. The CDR3 is 13 amino acids. CDR3 in amino acids: CASSGRNQETQYF. The CDR3 coding sequence is TGTGCCAGCAGCGGACGTAACCAAGAGACCCAGTACTTC. Full variable domain (rest looked up from reference TRBV11-2 and TRBJ2-5): EAGVAQSPRYKIIEKRQSVAFWCNPISGHATLYWYQQILGQGPKLLIQFQNNGVVDDSQLPKDRFSAERLKGVDSTLKIQPAKLEDSAVYLCASSGRNQETQYFGPGTRLLVL.

Ten or more counts support this clone. The chain's CDR3 is CASSFRDFKETQYF. In DNA form, the CDR3 reads TGCGCCAGCAGCTTCCGGGACTTTAAAGAGACCCAGTACTTC. V usage is TRBV5-1 and J usage is TRBJ2-5, with TRBD2 as a possible D gene (6 bases). This CDR3 has 14 amino acids. The V end lost 2 bases, the J end lost 3 bases, and 11 bases lay between the germline ends. Germline V CDR1 and CDR2: SGHRS, YFSETQ. Complete variable domain (other parts from reference TRBV5-1 and TRBJ2-5): KAGVTQTPRYLIKTRGQQVTLSCSPISGHRSVSWYQQTPGQGLQFLFEYFSETQRNKGNFPGRFSGRQFSNSRSEMNVSTLELGDSALYLCASSFRDFKETQYFGPGTRLLVL.

This clone has ten or more counts. The junction differs from germline at one of its ends, possibly a read error. At the DNA level, this CDR3 is encoded by other sequences in the same sample as well. This rearrangement joins TRBV7-2 to TRBJ2-3, with TRBD1 identical over 12 bases. CDR1 and CDR2 (germline): SGHTA, FQGNSA. CDR3 size: 14 residues. The chain's CDR3 is CASSPGQGADTQYF. DNA for the CDR3: TGTGCCAGCAGCCCGGGACAGGGGGCAGATACGCAATATTTT.

This clone was counted ten times or more. The chain carries TRBV6-6 and TRBJ1-5; no firm D call. The CDR3 loop spans 16 amino acids. Germline V gene sequence: CDR1 MNHNY, CDR2 SVGAGI (reference sequence). V was shortened by 0 bases and J by 0 bases, with 9 bases between the two germline ends. CDR3 loop: CASSYSMAHSNQPQHF. The CDR3 DNA follows: TGTGCCAGCAGTTACTCGATGGCTCATAGCAATCAGCCCCAGCATTTT.